The 14 T cell receptor beta chains given below trace back to one sample, sequenced in a study of OX40 agonist ivuxolimab in advanced cancers. Clones were sequenced by immunoSEQ multiplex PCR, and TCRdb holds only the in-frame ones, with some missing. The repertoire holds 40,000 to 65,000 clones, more than 70% seen once, with less than 2% in the top ten. Sequencing was performed on CD4+ or CD8+ T cells sorted from blood, taken in a trial of the OX40 agonist ivuxolimab. The source is an adult with an advanced solid tumor such as melanoma, head and neck, liver or kidney cancer.

The chain couples TRBV7-9 to TRBJ2-3; a possible D gene is TRBD1 (6 bases). CDR3 length equals 13 residues. The V gene lost 5 bases and the J gene lost 9 bases, with 15 bases spanning the gap. Looked up from germline, CDR1 is SEHNR and CDR2 is FQNEAQ (reference sequence). The CDR3, as DNA: TGTGCCAGCAGCCTAGGGCTAGGGGGAACGCAGTATTTT. This gives the protein CASSLGLGGTQYF.

The chain has TRBV7-3 and TRBJ2-6; D is undetermined. The CDR3 consists of 15 residues. Trimming pared 5 bases from V and 2 bases from J, leaving 10 bases between. In germline, CDR1 is SGHTA, CDR2 FQGTGA. Here the CDR3 reads CASSQGSPGANVLTF. The CDR3 DNA reads TGTGCCAGCAGCCAAGGATCGCCTGGGGCCAACGTCCTGACTTTC.

This clone was observed once. The V and J genes are TRBV5-4 and TRBJ1-5; D perhaps matches TRBD1 (6 bases). CDR1 is SGHNT, CDR2 YYREEE, per germline (reference sequence). CDR3 length: 15 residues. Deletions cut 3 bases from V and 7 bases from J, with 17 bases between. CDR3 DNA sequence: TGTGCCAGCAGCTCCCAACCGGGGGGCGGACAGCCCCAGCATTTT. This gives the protein CASSSQPGGGQPQHF.

CDR3 DNA: TGTGCCAGCAGCTTACGCAACACAGATACGCAGTATTTT. Translating gives CASSLRNTDTQYF. The chain carries TRBV7-9 and TRBJ2-3; D remains unclear. CDR3 length: 13 amino acids. Per the germline V gene, CDR1 is SEHNR and CDR2 is FQNEAQ (reference sequence). Trimming shortened V by 2 bases and J by 2 bases, and 5 bases separated the two germline ends.

V and J are TRBV6-1 and TRBJ2-5; TRBD1 matches 9 bases. Trimming removed 4 bases from V and 3 bases from J; junction bases left unmatched: 9. Per germline, CDR1 MNHNS and CDR2 SASEGT. The CDR3 is made up of 16 amino acids. CDR3 in amino acids: CASSVFWTGEKETQYF. The DNA of the CDR3 is TGTGCCAGCAGTGTTTTCTGGACAGGGGAAAAAGAGACCCAGTACTTC.

The chain has TRBV12-1 and TRBJ2-6; the listed D gene, TRBD1, was not tested against the DNA. TRBV12-1 is flagged as a pseudogene. The CDR3 consists of 18 residues. The DNA for the CDR3 is TGTGCCAGCAGCGTTGCGCATATAGGACAAAGTCGGGCCAACGTCCTGACTTTC. As protein: CASSVAHIGQSRANVLTF.

The V and J genes are TRBV5-1 and TRBJ2-3; 7 positions agree with TRBD1. This CDR3 has 15 residues. Losses at the gene ends were 0 bases for V and 1 base for J; bases not matched to a gene: 2. In germline, CDR1 is SGHRS, CDR2 YFSETQ. CDR3 sequence reads: CASSLEGAGTDTQYF. CDR3 sequence (DNA): TGCGCCAGCAGCTTGGAGGGGGCCGGCACAGATACGCAGTATTTT.

In its sample, this clone was seen a few times. The gene calls are TRBV29-1 and TRBJ1-1; D is uncertain. CDR3 size: 14 residues. CDR1 SQVTM and CDR2 ANQGSEA come from the germline V gene. V lost 5 bases and J 1 base, leaving 14 bases between the germline ends. Here the CDR3 reads CSVTPGRANTEAFF. The CDR3 DNA reads as TGCAGCGTTACCCCCGGGCGGGCGAACACTGAAGCTTTCTTT.

The gene calls are TRBV7-6 and TRBJ2-7; TRBD2 is a possible D gene (5 bases). Looked up from germline, CDR1 is SGHVS and CDR2 is FNYEAQ. This CDR3 has 13 amino acids. Trimming stripped 3 bases from V and 1 base from J, with 7 bases between. CDR3 nucleotides: TGTGCCAGCAGCTTTTCGGGGTCCTACGAGCAGTACTTC. Translated, it gives CASSFSGSYEQYF.

The V gene is TRBV7-9, the J gene TRBJ2-7, with D perhaps assigned TRBD1 or TRBD2 (6 bases each). CDR3 length: 15 amino acids. Germline CDR1 is SEHNR and CDR2 is FQNEAQ (reference sequence). The V and J ends lost 6 bases and 6 bases respectively, with 21 bases between them. The CDR3 loop reads CASRQASQGRFEQYF. The CDR3 DNA follows: TGTGCCAGCAGGCAAGCATCGCAGGGGAGGTTCGAGCAGTACTTC.

Notes on this clone: One junction end does not reproduce the germline sequence, and a read error may be involved. This rearrangement joins TRBV15 to TRBJ2-7, with TRBD1 as a possible D gene (5 bases). Germline V gene sequence: CDR1 LNHNV, CDR2 YYDKDF (reference sequence). The CDR3 totals 14 residues. This CDR3 is CATSGEGETYEQYF. DNA for the CDR3: TGTGCCACCAGCGGAGAAGGGGAAACCTACGAGCAGTACTTC.

V is TRBV5-1 and J is TRBJ2-1, with 10 positions matching TRBD1. V lost 4 bases to trimming and J lost 2 bases; unmatched junction nucleotides: 6. From germline, CDR1 is SGHRS and CDR2 YFSETQ. The CDR3 runs to 16 residues. The CDR3 loop reads CASSPTGTGAYNEQFF. CDR3 in DNA: TGCGCCAGCAGCCCCACCGGGACAGGGGCCTACAATGAGCAGTTCTTC. Together with reference TRBV5-1 and TRBJ2-1, the CDR3 gives the full variable domain: KAGVTQTPRYLIKTRGQQVTLSCSPISGHRSVSWYQQTPGQGLQFLFEYFSETQRNKGNFPGRFSGRQFSNSRSEMNVSTLELGDSALYLCASSPTGTGAYNEQFFGPGTRLTVL.

This rearrangement joins TRBV11-2 to TRBJ2-5; 8 positions agree with TRBD2. The end of the DNA fits TRBJ2-7 better, so the J call may be wrong. CDR1 and CDR2 (germline): SGHAT, FQNNGV. The CDR3 consists of 16 residues. The CDR3 loop is CASSLVQAGVSYEQYF. Written as DNA, the CDR3 is TGTGCCAGCAGCTTAGTCCAAGCGGGGGTCTCCTACGAGCAGTACTTC.

The genes are TRBV30 and TRBJ2-7; 7 bases line up with TRBD1. The CDR3 consists of 11 residues. V trimming: 5 bases; J trimming: 7 bases; junction bases outside the gene matches: 5. The germline V gene encodes CDR1 GTSNPN and CDR2 SVGIG (reference sequence). The CDR3 spells CAWGTVEEQYF. For the CDR3, the DNA is TGTGCCTGGGGGACAGTAGAAGAGCAGTACTTC.